Below, one T cell receptor (beta chain) is given with its context. This may be a read error, as it is one base from a much larger clone. Stable hyperthyroidism: no ophthalmopathy progression over 18 months of follow-up. Patients showing uncontrolled infection, other autoimmune disease, pregnancy or lactation were ineligible. The record originates from a study of T cells in Graves' hyperthyroidism and ophthalmopathy. Researchers took RNA transcripts and amplified the TCR beta CDR3 regions from them. Primed by the HTBI set, a first-round RT-PCR was run on the TCR CDR3. TCRdb re-analysed the multiplex PCR reads in MiXCR, keeping a single row per CDR3 protein. The sample shows 300,000 to 400,000 distinct CDR3 sequences, approximately 18% of them seen only once. Sequenced: blood. This receptor was obtained from a woman aged 50 to 60 with Graves' hyperthyroidism.

CDR3 region: CASRHSGIYEQYF. The CDR3 region has the DNA TGTGCCAGCAGGCATTCAGGGATCTACGAGCAGTACTTC. The chain couples TRBV5-6 to TRBJ2-7, with TRBD1 as a possible D gene (5 bases). Germline V gene lookup returns CDR1 SGHDT and CDR2 YYEEEE. CDR3 length: 13 amino acids. Trimming removed 5 bases at V and 3 bases at J, with 12 bases between.